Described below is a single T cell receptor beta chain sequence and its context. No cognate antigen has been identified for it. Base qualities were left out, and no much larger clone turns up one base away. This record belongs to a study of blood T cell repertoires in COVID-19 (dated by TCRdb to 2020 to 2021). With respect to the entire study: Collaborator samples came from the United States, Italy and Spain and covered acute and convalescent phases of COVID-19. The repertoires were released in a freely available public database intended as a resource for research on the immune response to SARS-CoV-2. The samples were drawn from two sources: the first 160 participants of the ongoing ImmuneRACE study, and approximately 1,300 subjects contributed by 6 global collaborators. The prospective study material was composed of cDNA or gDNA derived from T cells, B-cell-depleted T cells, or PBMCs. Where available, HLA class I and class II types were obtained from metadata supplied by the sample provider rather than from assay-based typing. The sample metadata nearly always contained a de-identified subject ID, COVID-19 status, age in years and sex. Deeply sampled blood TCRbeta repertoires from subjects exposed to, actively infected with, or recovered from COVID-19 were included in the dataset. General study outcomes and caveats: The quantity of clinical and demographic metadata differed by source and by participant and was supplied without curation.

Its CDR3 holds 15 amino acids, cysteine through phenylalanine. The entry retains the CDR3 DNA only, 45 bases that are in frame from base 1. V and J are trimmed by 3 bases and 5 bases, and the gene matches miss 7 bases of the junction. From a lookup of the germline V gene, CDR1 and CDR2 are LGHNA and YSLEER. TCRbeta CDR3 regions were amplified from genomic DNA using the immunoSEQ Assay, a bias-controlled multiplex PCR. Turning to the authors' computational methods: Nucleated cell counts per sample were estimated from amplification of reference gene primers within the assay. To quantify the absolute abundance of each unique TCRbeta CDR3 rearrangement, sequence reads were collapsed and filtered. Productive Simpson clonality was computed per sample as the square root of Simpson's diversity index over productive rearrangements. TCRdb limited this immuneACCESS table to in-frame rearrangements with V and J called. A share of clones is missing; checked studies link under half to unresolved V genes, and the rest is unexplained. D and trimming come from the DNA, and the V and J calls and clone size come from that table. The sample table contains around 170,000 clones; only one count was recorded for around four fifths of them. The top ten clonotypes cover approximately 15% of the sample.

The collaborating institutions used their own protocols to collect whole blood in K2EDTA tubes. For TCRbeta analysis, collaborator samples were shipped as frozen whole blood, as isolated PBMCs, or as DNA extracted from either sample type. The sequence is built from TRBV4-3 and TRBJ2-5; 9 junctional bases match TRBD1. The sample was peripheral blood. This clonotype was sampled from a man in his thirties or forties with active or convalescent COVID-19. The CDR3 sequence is CASSHTTGGAETQYF. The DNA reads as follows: TGCGCCAGCAGCCATACGACAGGGGGTGCGGAGACCCAGTACTTC.